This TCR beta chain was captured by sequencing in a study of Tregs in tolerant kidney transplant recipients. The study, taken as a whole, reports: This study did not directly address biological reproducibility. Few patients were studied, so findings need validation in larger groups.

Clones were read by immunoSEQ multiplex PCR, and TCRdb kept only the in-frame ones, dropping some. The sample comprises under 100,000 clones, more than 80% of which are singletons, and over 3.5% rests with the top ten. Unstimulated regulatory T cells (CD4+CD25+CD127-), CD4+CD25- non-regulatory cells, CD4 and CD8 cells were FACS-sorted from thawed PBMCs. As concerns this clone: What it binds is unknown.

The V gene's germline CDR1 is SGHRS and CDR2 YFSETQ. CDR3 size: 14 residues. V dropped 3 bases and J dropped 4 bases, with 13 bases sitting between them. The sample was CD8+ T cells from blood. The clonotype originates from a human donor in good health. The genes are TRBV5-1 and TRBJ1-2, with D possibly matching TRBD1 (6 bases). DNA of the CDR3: TGCGCCAGCAGCTCGGGCATAGGGGGCTATGGCTACACCTTC. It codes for CASSSGIGGYGYTF.